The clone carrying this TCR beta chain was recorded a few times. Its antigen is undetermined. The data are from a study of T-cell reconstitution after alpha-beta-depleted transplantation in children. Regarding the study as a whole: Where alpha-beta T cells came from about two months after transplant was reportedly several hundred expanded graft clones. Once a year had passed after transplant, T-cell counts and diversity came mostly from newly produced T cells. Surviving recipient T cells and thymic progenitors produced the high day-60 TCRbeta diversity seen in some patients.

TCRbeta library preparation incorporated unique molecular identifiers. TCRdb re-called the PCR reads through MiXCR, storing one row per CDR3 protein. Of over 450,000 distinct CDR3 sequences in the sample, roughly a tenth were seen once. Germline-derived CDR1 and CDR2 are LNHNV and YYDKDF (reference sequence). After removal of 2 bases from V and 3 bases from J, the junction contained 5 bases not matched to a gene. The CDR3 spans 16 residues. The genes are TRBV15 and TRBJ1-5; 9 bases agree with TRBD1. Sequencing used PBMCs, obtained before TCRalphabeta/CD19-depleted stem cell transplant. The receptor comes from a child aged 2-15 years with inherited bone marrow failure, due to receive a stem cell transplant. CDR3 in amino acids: CATSRPTQGANQPQHF. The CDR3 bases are TGTGCCACCAGCAGACCGACACAGGGGGCCAATCAGCCCCAGCATTTT.